The 32 T cell receptor beta chains given below trace back to one sample, sequenced in a study of early T cells in non-severe SARS-CoV-2 infection (dated by TCRdb to about 2021). Library prep was done by 5' RACE. Sequencing was carried out with a NextSeq 500. TCRdb passed the public sequencing reads through fastp at Q25 and MiXCR, retaining productive beta sequences. For every CDR3 protein sequence, its rows merge into one entry that carries the most common genes and DNA. The sample table contains 80,000 or so distinct CDR3 sequences; only one count was recorded for less than 8% of them. The top ten clonotypes cover about 7.8% of the sample. Sequenced: whole blood. All receptors derive from an adult who was a healthcare worker with PCR-confirmed SARS-CoV-2 infection or an uninfected control (not recorded which).

In its sample, this clonotype was seen a few times. This chain links TRBV29-1 with TRBJ1-1; the D is unclear. V lost 2 bases to trimming and J lost 5 bases, with 6 bases between them. Germline CDR1 is SQVTM and CDR2 is ANQGSEA. This CDR3 region has 11 residues. The CDR3, as DNA: TGCAGCGTTGAATGGATAACTGAAGCTTTCTTT. Translation: CSVEWITEAFF.

The table lists this clonotype with many counts. This chain links TRBV5-4 with TRBJ2-7; perhaps TRBD1 as D (6 bases). The CDR3 is 15 amino acids. Looked up from germline, CDR1 is SGHNT and CDR2 is YYREEE (reference sequence). V was clipped by 0 bases and J by 0 bases, with 10 bases between them. This CDR3 reads CASSLGTGISYEQYF. The CDR3 nucleotides are TGTGCCAGCAGCTTGGGTACAGGGATCTCCTACGAGCAGTACTTC.

This clonotype has only a few counts. A much larger clone differs from this one at a single base, so this may be a read error. The rearrangement links TRBV2 to TRBJ1-6; 8 bases map to TRBD1. Germline V gives CDR1 SNHLY, CDR2 FYNNEI. The CDR3 is made up of 14 amino acids. The CDR3 loop is CVSSQDRVKSPLHF. CDR3 coding DNA: TGTGTCAGCAGCCAGGACAGGGTTAAGTCACCCCTCCACTTT. The complete variable domain, with remaining parts taken from reference TRBV2 and TRBJ1-6, reads EPEVTQTPSHQVTQMGQEVILRCVPISNHLYFYWYRQILGQKVEFLVSFYNNEISEKSEIFDDQFSVERPDGSNFTLKIRSTKLEDSAMYFCVSSQDRVKSPLHFGNGTRLTVT.

Many counts were recorded for this clonotype. The chain couples TRBV25-1 to TRBJ1-5; the match to TRBD1 covers 7 bases. The CDR3 is 15 amino acids. V trimming: 3 bases; J trimming: 3 bases; junction bases outside the gene matches: 5. Germline V gene sequence: CDR1 MGHDK, CDR2 SYGVNS. The CDR3 nucleotides read TGTGCCAGCAGTGACGGGACAGAGGACAATCAGCCCCAGCATTTT. Its translation: CASSDGTEDNQPQHF.

This clonotype was picked up many times. The V gene is TRBV10-3, the J gene TRBJ2-3; 8 nucleotides line up with TRBD1. CDR1 and CDR2 from the germline V gene are ENHRY and SYGVKD. The CDR3 covers 15 residues. Trimming at V came to 6 bases and at J to 3 bases, leaving 8 bases not matched to a gene. The DNA of the CDR3 is TGTGCCATCAGCCGGACAGGGAAAGGGACAGATACGCAGTATTTT. It encodes CAISRTGKGTDTQYF.

This clonotype was picked up a small number of times. The V call is TRBV11-2, the J call TRBJ2-5; D is undetermined. Germline loops: CDR1 SGHAT, CDR2 FQNNGV. Deletions cut 1 base from V and 2 bases from J, with 5 bases between. The CDR3 totals 13 residues. The CDR3 loop reads CASSLVQQETQYF. The CDR3, as DNA: TGTGCCAGCAGCTTAGTCCAACAAGAGACCCAGTACTTC.

The chain recombines TRBV5-1 with TRBJ1-5; no clear D. Germline lookup yields CDR1 SGHRS and CDR2 YFSETQ. V was cut by 1 base and J by 7 bases, with 9 bases left in between. The CDR3 has 13 residues. The CDR3 is CASSLLSGQPQHF. The CDR3 DNA is TGCGCCAGCAGCTTGTTGTCCGGGCAGCCCCAGCATTTT. Variable domain in full (rest from reference TRBV5-1 and TRBJ1-5): KAGVTQTPRYLIKTRGQQVTLSCSPISGHRSVSWYQQTPGQGLQFLFEYFSETQRNKGNFPGRFSGRQFSNSRSEMNVSTLELGDSALYLCASSLLSGQPQHFGDGTRLSIL.

V gene TRBV20-1 combines with J gene TRBJ2-2, with 12 bases matching TRBD2. The CDR3 totals 16 residues. Looked up from germline, CDR1 is DFQATT and CDR2 is SNEGSKA (reference sequence). Unmatched junction bases numbered 2, after V lost 3 bases and J lost 0 bases. CDR3 in DNA: TGCAGTGCTAGGGCTAGCGGGAGGGCGAACACCGGGGAGCTGTTTTTT. The encoded protein is CSARASGRANTGELFF.

This clonotype was recorded a few times. The CDR3 DNA follows: TGTGCCAGCAGCCTCGACGGGGGAGGGCGTTACGAGCAGTACTTC. Its translation is CASSLDGGGRYEQYF. J is TRBJ2-7 and V is TRBV11-1; 7 bases fit TRBD2. Trimming at V came to 5 bases and at J to 4 bases, leaving 11 bases not matched to a gene. The CDR3 covers 15 residues. Germline values: CDR1 SGHAT, CDR2 FQDESV (reference sequence).

This clonotype was recorded a few times. This chain uses TRBV24-1 with TRBJ2-1; D remains unclear. The V and J ends lost 12 bases and 0 bases respectively, with 8 bases between them. CDR1 KGHDR and CDR2 SFDVKD come from the germline V gene. The CDR3 contains 12 residues. The chain's CDR3 is CAEKSSYNEQFF. Here the CDR3 DNA reads TGTGCCGAAAAGAGCTCCTACAATGAGCAGTTCTTC.

This sequence joins TRBV6-6 and TRBJ2-5, with D maybe TRBD2 (7 bases). V was shortened by 6 bases and J by 5 bases, with 19 bases between the two germline ends. Germline CDR1 MNHNY, CDR2 SVGAGI (reference sequence). The CDR3 loop spans 15 amino acids. The CDR3 spells CASSPRGGGKETQYF. CDR3 nucleotides: TGTGCCAGCAGCCCGCGAGGGGGAGGGAAGGAGACCCAGTACTTC.

The chain has TRBV6-2 or TRBV6-3 and TRBJ2-7; 7 nucleotides line up with TRBD2. CDR1 MNHEY and CDR2 SVGEGT come from the germline V gene. Losses at the gene ends were 7 bases for V and 3 bases for J; bases not matched to a gene: 12. This CDR3 is built from 15 residues. The CDR3 coding sequence is TGTGCCAGCAAGCAGAGCGGGATGAGTATCTACGAGCAGTACTTC. It translates to CASKQSGMSIYEQYF.

This clonotype was detected only a few times. DNA for the CDR3: TGTGCCAGCAGCCTAATGAAGGCTAGCAATCAGCCCCAGCATTTT. This gives the protein CASSLMKASNQPQHF. V gene TRBV7-2 combines with J gene TRBJ1-5; D gene ambiguous. CDR3 size: 15 residues. Germline CDR1 reads SGHTA; CDR2 reads FQGNSA. The V end was cut by 5 bases, the J end by 0 bases, with 11 bases between. Based on the CDR3 plus reference TRBV7-2 and TRBJ1-5, the full variable domain is GAGVSQSPSNKVTEKGKDVELRCDPISGHTALYWYRQSLGQGLEFLIYFQGNSAPDKSGLPSDRFSAERTGGSVSTLTIQRTQQEDSAVYLCASSLMKASNQPQHFGDGTRLSIL.

This clonotype was detected a few times. V usage is TRBV11-3 and J usage is TRBJ2-1, with TRBD1 identical over 7 bases. The V and J ends lost 5 bases and 5 bases, in that order; junction bases with no gene match: 3. CDR1 is SGHNT and CDR2 is YENEEA in the germline V gene. This CDR3 is 13 amino acids long. DNA of the CDR3: TGTGCCAGCAGCCGGGACAGCGACAATGAGCAGTTCTTC. Protein sequence: CASSRDSDNEQFF.

This clonotype appeared many times. The chain links TRBV10-1 to TRBJ2-3; D perhaps matches TRBD2 (5 bases). V lost 6 bases, J lost 2 bases, and 18 bases lay in between. Germline lookup yields CDR1 WNHNN and CDR2 SYGVQD (reference sequence). The CDR3 extends over 16 amino acids. The CDR3 protein is CASSSLGRTLTDTQYF. The CDR3 DNA is TGCGCCAGCAGCTCTCTTGGACGGACTCTCACAGATACGCAGTATTTT.

The chain has TRBV7-6 and TRBJ2-2; D is unclear. The ends were cut back, 2 bases at V and 1 base at J, with 11 bases in the middle. Looked up from germline, CDR1 is SGHVS and CDR2 is FNYEAQ. The CDR3 contains 16 residues. CDR3 DNA: TGTGCCAGCAGCTTATCAAGGGCGGAGAACACCGGGGAGCTGTTTTTT. Its protein is CASSLSRAENTGELFF.

The V call is TRBV5-1, the J call TRBJ2-1; the match to TRBD1 covers 8 bases. The CDR3 spans 15 residues. Germline V gene sequence: CDR1 SGHRS, CDR2 YFSETQ. The junction had 3 bases not matched to a gene; V was cut back by 4 bases and J by 0 bases. The CDR3 region has the DNA TGCGCCAGCAGCAGACAGGGGACCTCCTACAATGAGCAGTTCTTC. Encoded protein: CASSRQGTSYNEQFF.

This chain uses TRBV11-2 with TRBJ1-1; TRBD1 agrees at 8 bases. This CDR3 is built from 15 residues. Trimming at V came to 5 bases and at J to 1 base, leaving 6 bases not matched to a gene. Germline lookup yields CDR1 SGHAT and CDR2 FQNNGV. The CDR3 reads CASSRPGTGNTEAFF. Written as DNA, the CDR3 is TGTGCCAGCAGCCGTCCCGGGACAGGGAACACTGAAGCTTTCTTT.

The chain joins TRBV7-8 to TRBJ1-6; no clear D. The V and J ends lost 3 bases and 7 bases respectively, with 10 bases between them. The CDR3 covers 14 residues. Germline loops: CDR1 SGHVS, CDR2 FQNEAQ. The CDR3 DNA sequence: TGTGCCAGCAGCTTGGCGGCCTGGAATTCACCCCTCCACTTT. Translating gives CASSLAAWNSPLHF.

The J gene is TRBJ2-1, the V gene TRBV3-1, with TRBD2 identical over 14 bases. Germline values: CDR1 LGHDT, CDR2 YNNKEL (reference sequence). Trimming cost V 4 bases and J 7 bases; bases outside gene matches: 12. CDR3 length: 18 amino acids. The CDR3 nucleotides are TGTGCCAGCAGCCGCCGCCCGGGACTAGCGGGAGCGTTGAATGAGCAGTTCTTC. Its protein product is CASSRRPGLAGALNEQFF.

This clonotype has ten or more counts. The chain combines TRBV7-9 with TRBJ2-1, with unresolved D. CDR3 length: 12 residues. CDR1 is SEHNR and CDR2 is FQNEAQ in the germline V gene (reference sequence). Trimming pared 5 bases from V and 7 bases from J, leaving 9 bases between. The CDR3 spells CASSIYLNEQFF. CDR3 nucleotides: TGTGCCAGCAGCATCTATTTAAATGAGCAGTTCTTC.

This clonotype occurred a few times. V and J are TRBV30 and TRBJ1-6; tentatively, D is TRBD1 (5 bases). Trimming pared 3 bases from V and 9 bases from J, leaving 9 bases between. The germline gives CDR1 GTSNPN, CDR2 SVGIG (reference sequence). The CDR3 contains 12 residues. This CDR3 reads CAWRGVGSPLHF. CDR3 bases: TGTGCCTGGAGGGGGGTAGGTTCACCCCTCCACTTT. The full variable domain, its missing parts supplied by reference TRBV30 and TRBJ1-6, is SQTIHQWPATLVQPVGSPLSLECTVEGTSNPNLYWYRQAAGRGLQLLFYSVGIGQISSEVPQNLSASRPQDRQFILSSKKLLLSDSGFYLCAWRGVGSPLHFGNGTRLTVT.

At least ten counts were recorded for this clonotype. The rearrangement uses TRBV15 and TRBJ2-1; D possibly corresponds to TRBD1 (5 bases). CDR1 and CDR2 from the germline V gene are LNHNV and YYDKDF (reference sequence). The CDR3 consists of 16 residues. Trimming shortened V by 3 bases and J by 0 bases, and 12 bases separated the two germline ends. The chain's CDR3 is CATSRVRQSSYNEQFF. CDR3 bases: TGTGCCACCAGCAGGGTAAGACAGAGCTCCTACAATGAGCAGTTCTTC.

The chain joins TRBV11-3 to TRBJ2-2; D is possibly TRBD2 (5 bases). CDR1 and CDR2 from the germline V gene are SGHNT and YENEEA. The CDR3 has 13 amino acids. Trimming took 5 bases from V and 5 from J, leaving 9 bases between them. CDR3 nucleotides: TGTGCCAGCAGCGCCACTAGAACCGGGGAGCTGTTTTTT. Its protein is CASSATRTGELFF.

There are a few counts of this clonotype. The chain employs TRBV3-1 and TRBJ2-7; D is uncertain. The V gene lost 4 bases and the J gene lost 1 base, with 14 bases spanning the gap. The V gene's germline CDR1 is LGHDT and CDR2 YNNKEL (reference sequence). The CDR3 covers 15 residues. Here the CDR3 DNA reads TGTGCCAGCAGCCTCGGGCTGTCGATATCCTACGAGCAGTACTTC. It codes for CASSLGLSISYEQYF.

This clonotype showed up many times. The V gene is TRBV27, the J gene TRBJ2-3; TRBD2 matches at 15 bases. Germline lookup yields CDR1 MNHEY and CDR2 SMNVEV (reference sequence). The CDR3 length is 21 residues. After removal of 0 bases from V and 4 bases from J, the junction contained 14 bases not matched to a gene. CDR3: CASSLSSSKPGLAGGADTQYF. In DNA form, the CDR3 reads TGTGCCAGCAGTTTATCCAGCTCTAAACCGGGACTAGCGGGGGGCGCAGATACGCAGTATTTT.

The chain is built from TRBV19 and TRBJ2-7, with 8 bases matching TRBD1. With V trimmed by 7 bases and J by 3 bases, 5 bases remained unmatched. This CDR3 region has 13 residues. Germline lookup yields CDR1 LNHDA and CDR2 SQIVND (reference sequence). Here the CDR3 reads CASNRGQGYEQYF. CDR3 sequence (DNA): TGTGCCAGTAACCGCGGACAGGGCTACGAGCAGTACTTC.

The chain combines TRBV9 with TRBJ1-4; 9 bases match TRBD1. Germline lookup yields CDR1 SGDLS and CDR2 YYNGEE. The V and J ends lost 3 bases and 7 bases, in that order; junction bases with no gene match: 4. The CDR3 sequence is 14 residues long. This CDR3 is CASSGQGGPEKLFF. The CDR3 bases are TGTGCCAGCAGCGGACAGGGGGGGCCTGAAAAACTGTTTTTT.

This clonotype is labeled medium-sized (0.01 to 0.1%). The chain carries TRBV21-1 and TRBJ1-4. TRBV21-1 is flagged as a pseudogene. CDR3 size: 17 residues. The CDR3 nucleotides read TGTGCCAGCAGCAAAAGCGTCCGGGGGACGGCCCCGCGGAAACTGTTTTTT. Protein: CASSKSVRGTAPRKLFF.

This clonotype was seen a few times. The chain has TRBV20-1 and TRBJ1-4; D not certain. This CDR3 region has 16 residues. The germline gives CDR1 DFQATT, CDR2 SNEGSKA (reference sequence). Trimming pared 5 bases from V and 0 bases from J, leaving 16 bases between. CDR3 bases: TGCAGTGCTCGGAGCAGAGTCCATACAACTAATGAAAAACTGTTTTTT. This translates into CSARSRVHTTNEKLFF.

This clonotype has only a few counts. The chain carries TRBV27 and TRBJ2-1; TRBD2 might be the D (6 bases). The V end was cut by 5 bases, the J end by 0 bases, with 11 bases between. CDR1 and CDR2 (germline): MNHEY, SMNVEV (reference sequence). CDR3 length: 15 amino acids. The CDR3 DNA follows: TGTGCCAGCAGTCGGGGACTTTTCTCCTACAATGAGCAGTTCTTC. It translates to CASSRGLFSYNEQFF.

The chain joins TRBV5-1 to TRBJ2-7, with D hard to call. The V gene lost 4 bases and the J gene lost 5 bases, with 16 bases spanning the gap. Per the germline V gene, CDR1 is SGHRS and CDR2 is YFSETQ. The CDR3 contains 14 residues. CDR3 protein: CASSSDGLANEQYF. CDR3 DNA sequence: TGCGCCAGCAGCAGCGACGGCTTGGCCAACGAGCAGTACTTC.